This T cell receptor (beta chain) was sequenced in a study of blood T cell repertoires in COVID-19. Study details: T cells, B-cell-depleted T cells, or PBMCs supplied cDNA or gDNA.

In the authors' workflow: Nucleated cell counts were estimated from reference gene primer amplification. Assay: immunoSEQ multiplex PCR; the TCRdb copy retains only in-frame clones and omits some. Clone size and V and J calls were adopted from that table, with D and trimming inferred from the DNA. Here the sample spans roughly 200,000 clones, 80% to 90% being singletons. From germline, CDR1 is LGHNT and CDR2 FRNRAP. Trimming stripped 7 bases from V and 0 bases from J, with 8 bases between. This CDR3 region has 13 residues. The clonotype comes from a woman of 80 years or more with acute or convalescent COVID-19. Material: peripheral blood. This chain uses TRBV12-5 with TRBJ2-3; TRBD2 is a possible D gene (5 bases). CDR3 region: CASDGGSTDTQYF. CDR3 bases: TGTGCTAGTGACGGAGGAAGCACAGATACGCAGTATTTT.